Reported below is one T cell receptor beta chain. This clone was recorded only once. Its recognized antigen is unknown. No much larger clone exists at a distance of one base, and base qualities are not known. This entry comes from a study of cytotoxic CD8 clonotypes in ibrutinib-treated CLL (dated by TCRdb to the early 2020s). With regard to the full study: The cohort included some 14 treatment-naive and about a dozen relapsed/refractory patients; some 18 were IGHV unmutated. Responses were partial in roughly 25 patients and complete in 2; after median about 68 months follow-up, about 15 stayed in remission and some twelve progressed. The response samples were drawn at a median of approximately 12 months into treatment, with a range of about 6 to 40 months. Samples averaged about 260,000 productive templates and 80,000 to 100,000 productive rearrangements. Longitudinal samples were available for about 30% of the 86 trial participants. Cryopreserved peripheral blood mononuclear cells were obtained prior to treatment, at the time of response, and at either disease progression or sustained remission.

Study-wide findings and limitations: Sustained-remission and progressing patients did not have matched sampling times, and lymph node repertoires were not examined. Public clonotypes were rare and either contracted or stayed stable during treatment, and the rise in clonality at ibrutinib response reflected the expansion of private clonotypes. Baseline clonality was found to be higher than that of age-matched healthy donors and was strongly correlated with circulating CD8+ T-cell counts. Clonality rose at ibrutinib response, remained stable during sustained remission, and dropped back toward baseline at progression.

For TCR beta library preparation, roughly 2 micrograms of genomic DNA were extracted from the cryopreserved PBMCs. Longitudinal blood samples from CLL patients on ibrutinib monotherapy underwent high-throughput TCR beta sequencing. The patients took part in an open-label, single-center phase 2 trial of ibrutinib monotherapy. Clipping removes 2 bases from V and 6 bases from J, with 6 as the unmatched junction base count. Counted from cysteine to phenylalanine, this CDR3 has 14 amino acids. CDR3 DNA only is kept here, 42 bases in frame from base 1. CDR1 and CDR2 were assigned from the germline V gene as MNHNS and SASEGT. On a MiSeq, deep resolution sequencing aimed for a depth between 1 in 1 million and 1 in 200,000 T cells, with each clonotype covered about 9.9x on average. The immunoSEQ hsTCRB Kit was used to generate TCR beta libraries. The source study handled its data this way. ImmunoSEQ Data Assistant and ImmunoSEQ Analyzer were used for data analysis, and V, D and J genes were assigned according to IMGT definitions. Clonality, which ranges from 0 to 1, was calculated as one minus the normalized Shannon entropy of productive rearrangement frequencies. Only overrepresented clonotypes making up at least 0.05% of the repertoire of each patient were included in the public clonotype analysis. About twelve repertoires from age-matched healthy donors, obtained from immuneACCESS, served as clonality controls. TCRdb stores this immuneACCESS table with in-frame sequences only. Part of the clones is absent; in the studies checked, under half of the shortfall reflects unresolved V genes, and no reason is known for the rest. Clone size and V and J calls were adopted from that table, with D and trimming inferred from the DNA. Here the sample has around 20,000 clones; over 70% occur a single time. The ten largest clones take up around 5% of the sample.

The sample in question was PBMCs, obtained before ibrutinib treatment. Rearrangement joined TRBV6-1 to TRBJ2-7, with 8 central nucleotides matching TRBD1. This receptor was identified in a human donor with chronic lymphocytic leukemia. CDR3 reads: CASSEPSGGGEQYF. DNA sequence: TGTGCCAGCAGTGAACCCTCAGGGGGCGGCGAGCAGTACTTC.